The 10 T cell receptor beta chains listed next were all sequenced from one sample in a study of cytomegalovirus exposure and HLA in healthy donors. Data came from immunoSEQ multiplex PCR; TCRdb stores just in-frame clones and leaves some out. The table has tens of thousands of clones, 85% to 95% seen once. Sequenced material: PBMCs. Receptors were obtained from a woman under 30 in good health and CMV-seronegative.

The rearrangement uses TRBV15 and TRBJ2-1, with 8 bases fitting TRBD2. The CDR3 has 16 amino acids. J lost 6 bases, V lost 0 bases, and 7 bases had no gene match. Germline loops: CDR1 LNHNV, CDR2 YYDKDF (reference sequence). The CDR3 coding sequence is TGTGCCACCAGCAGAGATCGTGGGCGGGAGGCCAATGAGCAGTTCTTC. It codes for CATSRDRGREANEQFF.

A few counts support this clone. The genes are TRBV6-1 and TRBJ1-6; 9 positions agree with TRBD1. The germline V gene encodes CDR1 MNHNS and CDR2 SASEGT. The CDR3 is 15 residues long. Trimming at V came to 3 bases and at J to 17 bases, leaving 14 bases not matched to a gene. The CDR3 loop is CASSEATGGPAPFHF. CDR3 in DNA: TGTGCCAGCAGTGAGGCGACAGGGGGACCCGCTCCCTTCCACTTT.

The chain has TRBV5-6 and TRBJ2-1; 12 bases match TRBD2. The CDR3 consists of 18 residues. Germline lookup yields CDR1 SGHDT and CDR2 YYEEEE. The V and J ends lost 0 bases and 6 bases, in that order; junction bases with no gene match: 10. CDR3 bases: TGTGCCAGCAGCTTGGATTTTAGGAAGACTAGCGGGAGCAATGAGCAGTTCTTC. It codes for CASSLDFRKTSGSNEQFF.

The chain links TRBV2 to TRBJ1-1, with TRBD1 matching 8 bases. V was pared by 4 bases and J by 11 bases, with 15 bases of the junction left unmatched. The CDR3 runs to 15 residues. Germline values: CDR1 SNHLY, CDR2 FYNNEI. This CDR3 reads CASSVGQGPRQRAFF. CDR3 coding DNA: TGTGCCAGCAGTGTTGGACAGGGACCCCGCCAACGGGCTTTCTTT.

The chain recombines TRBV11-2 with TRBJ2-1, with D possibly being TRBD1 (5 bases). Germline V gives CDR1 SGHAT, CDR2 FQNNGV. This CDR3 contains 13 residues. V was shortened by 1 base and J by 8 bases, with 9 bases between the two germline ends. The chain's CDR3 is CASSLVTGYEQFF. The CDR3, as DNA: TGTGCCAGCAGCTTAGTTACAGGTTATGAGCAGTTCTTC.

V is TRBV7-2 and J is TRBJ2-1; 9 positions agree with TRBD1. Germline V gene sequence: CDR1 SGHTA, CDR2 FQGNSA. The ends lost 5 bases at V and 5 bases at J; junction bases unmatched: 7. This CDR3 contains 15 residues. The CDR3 DNA is TGTGCCAGCAGCGCAGGACAGGGGAATGACAATGAGCAGTTCTTC. Translation: CASSAGQGNDNEQFF.

The rearrangement links TRBV7-3 to TRBJ1-4; D is unresolved. The CDR3 has 15 residues. V lost 1 base, J lost 5 bases, and 11 bases lay in between. Germline CDR1 SGHTA, CDR2 FQGTGA. The CDR3 nucleotides read TGTGCCAGCAGCTTAATTGGGCCCCCGAATGAAAAACTGTTTTTT. Its protein product is CASSLIGPPNEKLFF.

The rearrangement uses TRBV9 and TRBJ2-1, with 12 positions matching TRBD2. Germline-derived CDR1 and CDR2 are SGDLS and YYNGEE. This CDR3 comprises 18 residues. After removal of 2 bases from V and 5 bases from J, the junction contained 11 bases not matched to a gene. CDR3 sequence: CASSVRTSGTSGHNEQFF. The CDR3 DNA reads as TGTGCCAGCAGCGTTCGGACTAGCGGGACCTCTGGGCACAATGAGCAGTTCTTC.

J is TRBJ2-5 and V is TRBV9; TRBD2 agrees at 9 bases. Germline CDR1 is SGDLS and CDR2 is YYNGEE. J gave up 1 base and V 0 bases, and 10 bases lay outside the gene matches. There are 18 residues in the CDR3. The CDR3 nucleotides read TGTGCCAGCAGCGTAGGAATTAGCGGGGGTGGCATCCAAGAGACCCAGTACTTC. It translates to CASSVGISGGGIQETQYF.

This chain links TRBV27 with TRBJ2-1; possible D gene TRBD2, 7 bases. V gave up 0 bases and J gave up 6 bases, with 12 bases separating them. CDR1 is MNHEY and CDR2 is SMNVEV in the germline V gene (reference sequence). This CDR3 is built from 15 residues. This CDR3 is CASSLSGGAGNEQFF. CDR3 coding DNA: TGTGCCAGCAGTTTATCGGGGGGGGCCGGCAATGAGCAGTTCTTC.